Below, 21 T cell receptor beta chains from the same sample are listed, as sequenced in a study of T cell responses to AZD1222 COVID-19 vaccine. Assay used: immunoSEQ multiplex PCR; TCRdb lists only in-frame clones, some missing. The sample includes under 150,000 clones, roughly 90% of them seen just once. The sequencing used peripheral blood, collected on day 0 of AZD1222 vaccination. The receptors were gathered from an adult in good health.

The V call is TRBV10-3, the J call TRBJ2-7; D is unclear. The germline CDR1 and CDR2 sequences are ENHRY and SYGVKD. Trimming removed 10 bases from V and 4 bases from J, with 11 bases in between. The CDR3 runs to 11 residues. The DNA of the CDR3 is TGTGCCACCGGAGTATCGTACGAGCAGTACTTC. Translated: CATGVSYEQYF.

This clone is a singleton in its sample. The chain joins TRBV27 to TRBJ2-1; TRBD2 aligns across 14 bases. V was pared by 5 bases and J by 6 bases, with 12 bases of the junction left unmatched. The CDR3 consists of 18 residues. Germline V gene lookup returns CDR1 MNHEY and CDR2 SMNVEV (reference sequence). The CDR3 sequence: CASSPGTSGRKVSNEQFF. The CDR3 DNA is TGTGCCAGCAGTCCAGGGACTAGCGGGAGAAAAGTTAGCAATGAGCAGTTCTTC.

The V call is TRBV28, the J call TRBJ1-4; 8 bases line up with TRBD1. Germline V gene data show CDR1 as MDHEN and CDR2 as SYDVKM. V was clipped by 6 bases and J by 6 bases; unmatched bases: 15. The CDR3 contains 17 residues. In nucleotides, the CDR3 is TGTGCCAGCAGCCCCAACAGGGGGAAGATGACCTATGAAAAACTGTTTTTT. Translated, it gives CASSPNRGKMTYEKLFF.

The V call is TRBV28, the J call TRBJ1-1; no definite D call. Germline CDR1 MDHEN, CDR2 SYDVKM. V dropped 3 bases and J dropped 3 bases, with 5 bases sitting between them. This CDR3 contains 12 residues. The CDR3 DNA reads as TGTGCCAGCAGTTTGGGTGACACTGAAGCTTTCTTT. Encoded protein: CASSLGDTEAFF.

The V call is TRBV28, the J call TRBJ2-7; 7 nucleotides align to TRBD2. V lost 2 bases and J lost 2; bases outside the gene matches: 18. CDR1 MDHEN and CDR2 SYDVKM come from the germline V gene. There are 19 residues in the CDR3. CDR3 sequence: CASSLGEFGVWEGTYEQYF. In DNA, the CDR3 is TGTGCCAGCAGTTTAGGGGAGTTTGGTGTCTGGGAGGGCACCTACGAGCAGTACTTC.

The chain links TRBV27 to TRBJ2-7; TRBD1 might be the D (6 bases). Looked up from germline, CDR1 is MNHEY and CDR2 is SMNVEV (reference sequence). V was cut by 3 bases and J by 0 bases, with 6 bases left in between. The CDR3 extends over 13 amino acids. The CDR3 spells CASSLGHSYEQYF. The DNA of the CDR3 is TGTGCCAGCAGTTTGGGACACTCCTACGAGCAGTACTTC.

The J gene is TRBJ2-7, the V gene TRBV2; 14 nucleotides agree with TRBD2. The CDR3 loop spans 14 amino acids. CDR1 and CDR2 (germline): SNHLY, FYNNEI. V shed 7 bases and J 5 bases; nucleotides not matched to a gene: 4. The CDR3, as DNA: TGTGCCAGCATGGGACTAGCGGGAGTCCACGAGCAGTACTTC. It is translated as CASMGLAGVHEQYF.

The V gene is TRBV6-4, the J gene TRBJ2-2; D gene ambiguous. The germline V gene encodes CDR1 MRHNA and CDR2 SNTAGT. V gave up 10 bases and J gave up 6 bases, with 9 bases separating them. The CDR3 runs 11 residues. CDR3 DNA sequence: TGTGCCATCGACGATCCCGGGGAGCTGTTTTTT. As protein: CAIDDPGELFF.

This clone turned up a few times. The V and J genes are TRBV6-5 and TRBJ1-1; a possible D gene is TRBD1 (5 bases). This CDR3 comprises 13 residues. Germline CDR1 and CDR2: MNHEY and SVGAGI. Trimming shortened V by 6 bases and J by 4 bases, and 12 bases separated the two germline ends. The CDR3 region is CASRRGGSTEAFF. In DNA, the CDR3 is TGTGCCAGCAGGCGGGGGGGGAGCACTGAAGCTTTCTTT.

This rearrangement joins TRBV19 to TRBJ1-1; weak D call: TRBD1 (5 bases). With 8 bases removed from V and 5 bases from J, the gap between germline ends came to 18 bases. The CDR3 has 14 residues. The germline V gene encodes CDR1 LNHDA and CDR2 SQIVND (reference sequence). DNA of the CDR3: TGTGCCAGTGGCCGGAGCGGGGGAGGGACTGAAGCTTTCTTT. Amino acid sequence: CASGRSGGGTEAFF.

This clone was recorded once. The chain couples TRBV9 to TRBJ1-3; maybe TRBD1 (6 bases). The ends were cut back, 4 bases at V and 0 bases at J, with 17 bases in the middle. The CDR3 covers 17 residues. From germline, CDR1 is SGDLS and CDR2 YYNGEE. The CDR3 DNA reads TGTGCCAGCAGCTTCCGGGACACGGTCCACTCTGGAAACACCATATATTTT. Translated: CASSFRDTVHSGNTIYF.

The chain employs TRBV20-1 and TRBJ1-2; D ambiguous. V lost 2 bases and J 7 bases, leaving 8 bases between the germline ends. Per the germline V gene, CDR1 is DFQATT and CDR2 is SNEGSKA (reference sequence). The CDR3 is 11 residues long. The DNA for the CDR3 is TGCAGTGCTAGAACCCAGCTTGGCTACACCTTC. Protein: CSARTQLGYTF.

V usage is TRBV7-8 and J usage is TRBJ1-1, with D hard to call. Germline assignment: CDR1 SGHVS and CDR2 FQNEAQ. V was pared by 6 bases and J by 3 bases, with 11 bases between. CDR3 length: 13 residues. Written as DNA, the CDR3 is TGTGCCAGCAGAAGCATGCGGGACACTGAAGCTTTCTTT. Its protein product is CASRSMRDTEAFF.

The rearrangement uses TRBV28 and TRBJ2-5; 10 nucleotides align to TRBD2. Germline V gives CDR1 MDHEN, CDR2 SYDVKM. The CDR3 runs 16 residues. V shed 4 bases, J shed 6 bases, and the junction held 11 bases outside the gene matches. The CDR3 coding sequence is TGTGCCAGCAGTTCCAGCAGCGGGAGGGCTAGAAAGACCCAGTACTTC. Translated: CASSSSSGRARKTQYF.

This clone was seen just once. The V gene is TRBV3-1 (or the pseudogene TRBV3-2), the J gene TRBJ1-2; TRBD1 matches 7 bases. Germline V gene data show CDR1 as LGHDT and CDR2 as YNNKEL (reference sequence). J was trimmed by 0 bases and V by 1 base; bases with no gene match: 8. This CDR3 contains 17 residues. This chain's CDR3 is CASSQGPGGAANYGYTF. The CDR3 DNA sequence: TGTGCCAGCAGCCAAGGTCCAGGGGGGGCAGCTAACTATGGCTACACCTTC.

V usage is TRBV3-1 (or the pseudogene TRBV3-2) and J usage is TRBJ1-1; D is ambiguous. Trimming pared 1 base from V and 1 base from J, leaving 4 bases between. From germline, CDR1 is LGHDT and CDR2 YNNKEL (reference sequence). CDR3 length equals 13 residues. CDR3 sequence (DNA): TGTGCCAGCAGCCAAGGGAGGAACACTGAAGCTTTCTTT. It translates to CASSQGRNTEAFF.

The chain uses TRBV2 and TRBJ1-1; tentatively, D is TRBD1 (5 bases). CDR3 length equals 13 residues. The germline V and J ends were trimmed by 6 bases and 6 bases, with 14 bases remaining between them. Germline loops: CDR1 SNHLY, CDR2 FYNNEI. The CDR3 region has the DNA TGTGCCAGCAGATTCAGGGATAACTCTGAAGCTTTCTTT. It yields the protein CASRFRDNSEAFF.

The rearrangement uses TRBV9 and TRBJ2-5; the match to TRBD2 covers 15 bases. The J segment lost 2 bases and the V segment lost 5 bases, leaving 7 bases of the junction unmatched. The CDR3 is made up of 17 amino acids. From germline, CDR1 is SGDLS and CDR2 YYNGEE. CDR3 region: CASSAGLAGGWQETQYF. The CDR3 coding sequence is TGTGCCAGCAGTGCTGGACTAGCGGGAGGGTGGCAAGAGACCCAGTACTTC.

This clone was observed a single time. The chain employs TRBV28 and TRBJ1-5, with D perhaps matching TRBD1 (6 bases). V was shortened by 1 base and J by 4 bases, with 8 bases between the two germline ends. Germline V lookup: CDR1 MDHEN, CDR2 SYDVKM. The CDR3 is 14 residues long. This chain's CDR3 is CASSLYRGNQPQHF. The CDR3 coding sequence is TGTGCCAGCAGTTTATATAGGGGGAATCAGCCCCAGCATTTT.

The rearrangement joins TRBV30 to TRBJ1-2; D is unclear. The CDR3 extends over 13 amino acids. Trimming shortened V by 4 bases and J by 1 base, and 10 bases separated the two germline ends. Germline CDR1 is GTSNPN and CDR2 is SVGIG (reference sequence). The CDR3 is CAWTREVNYGYTF. DNA for the CDR3: TGTGCCTGGACGAGGGAAGTTAACTATGGCTACACCTTC. The full variable domain, in which reference TRBV30 and TRBJ1-2 provide the parts outside the CDR3, is SQTIHQWPATLVQPVGSPLSLECTVEGTSNPNLYWYRQAAGRGLQLLFYSVGIGQISSEVPQNLSASRPQDRQFILSSKKLLLSDSGFYLCAWTREVNYGYTFGSGTRLTVV.

This clone occurred once. The chain has TRBV7-3 and TRBJ2-3; 9 nucleotides line up with TRBD2. This CDR3 comprises 14 residues. CDR1 is SGHTA and CDR2 is FQGTGA in the germline V gene. After removal of 5 bases from V and 5 bases from J, the junction contained 5 bases not matched to a gene. The CDR3 loop reads CASSHGLALDTQYF. As DNA, the CDR3 is TGTGCCAGCAGCCACGGACTAGCGTTAGATACGCAGTATTTT. The entire variable domain, with the rest obtained from reference TRBV7-3 and TRBJ2-3, is as follows: GAGVSQTPSNKVTEKGKYVELRCDPISGHTALYWYRQSLGQGPEFLIYFQGTGAADDSGLPNDRFFAVRPEGSVSTLKIQRTERGDSAVYLCASSHGLALDTQYFGPGTRLTVL.